This entry lists 6 T cell receptor beta chains sequenced from one sample in a study of graft-versus-host responses after intestinal transplantation. Which antigens these TCRs recognize remains unknown. The protocol was immunoSEQ multiplex PCR, while the TCRdb copy is restricted to in-frame clones and leaves out a portion. The table lists nearly 90,000 clones, about four fifths of them singletons. Here the sequenced sample was unstimulated CD8+ T cells sorted from spleen or lymph node cells, taken before intestinal transplant. These receptors were collected from a human donor who received an intestinal transplant.

A few counts support this clone. V gene TRBV6-1 combines with J gene TRBJ2-5; TRBD1 matches 8 bases. V gave up 8 bases and J gave up 3 bases; unmatched junction bases: 8. Germline loops: CDR1 MNHNS, CDR2 SASEGT. The CDR3 contains 14 residues. The CDR3 DNA is TGTGCCAGCGTCCCGACAGGGGAGGAAGAGACCCAGTACTTC. The encoded protein is CASVPTGEEETQYF.

The V gene is TRBV5-4, the J gene TRBJ1-2; D gene unclear. The CDR3 has 13 amino acids. CDR1 is SGHNT, CDR2 YYREEE, per germline (reference sequence). Trimming cost V 3 bases and J 4 bases, with 10 bases left between them. For the CDR3, the DNA is TGTGCCAGCAGCTCGCAGGTTCTCTATGGCTACACCTTC. Protein sequence: CASSSQVLYGYTF.

The CDR3 nucleotides are TGTGCCAGCAGTTTGGGGAGCTCCTACGAGCAGTACTTC. This codes for CASSLGSSYEQYF. This chain uses TRBV28 with TRBJ2-7; possibly TRBD2 for D (5 bases). The CDR3 runs to 13 residues. V was pared by 3 bases and J by 0 bases, with 6 bases between. Germline V gene data show CDR1 as MDHEN and CDR2 as SYDVKM.

This rearrangement joins TRBV6-5 to TRBJ1-5; D not resolved. V was clipped by 4 bases and J by 3 bases, with 10 bases between them. The germline CDR1 and CDR2 sequences are MNHEY and SVGAGI. The CDR3 sequence is 14 residues long. DNA for the CDR3: TGTGCCAGCAGTTCAGGACCTTACAATCAGCCCCAGCATTTT. It codes for CASSSGPYNQPQHF.

The rearrangement links TRBV19 to TRBJ2-5, with D possibly matching TRBD2 (6 bases). CDR3 size: 16 residues. Germline-derived CDR1 and CDR2 are LNHDA and SQIVND (reference sequence). Trimming took off 6 bases at V and 5 bases at J, with 22 bases between the two ends. CDR3 nucleotide sequence: TGTGCCAGTAGCCCCATGGGTGGAGGGCTGCGCGAGACCCAGTACTTC. The encoded protein is CASSPMGGGLRETQYF. Full variable domain (missing parts from reference TRBV19 and TRBJ2-5): DGGITQSPKYLFRKEGQNVTLSCEQNLNHDAMYWYRQDPGQGLRLIYYSQIVNDFQKGDIAEGYSVSREKKESFPLTVTSAQKNPTAFYLCASSPMGGGLRETQYFGPGTRLLVL.

This clone was found once. The V call is TRBV4-2, the J call TRBJ2-1; D may correspond to TRBD1 or TRBD2 (6 bases each). This CDR3 region has 16 residues. Trimming pared 0 bases from V and 4 bases from J, leaving 13 bases between. Germline loops: CDR1 LGHNA, CDR2 YNFKEQ. DNA for the CDR3: TGTGCCAGCAGCCAAGATCGGGGGCCCCGGTACAATGAGCAGTTCTTC. Residues: CASSQDRGPRYNEQFF.